The T cell receptor beta chain described here comes from a study of long-term antiretroviral therapy in people with HIV. Post-ART PBMC samples numbered at least two per donor, and pre-ART ones at least one. Investigators performed immunoSEQ version v3.0 at survey level. For every sample, sequencing targeted roughly 35,000-55,000 T-cell genomes. Generated by immunoSEQ multiplex PCR, the TCRdb table keeps only in-frame clones and is missing some. The sample carries about 21,000 clones, less than 85% recorded once. Study conclusions and caveats: Information on adherence, resistance and therapy changes was unavailable. Increased diversity was seen after ART, yet it remained lower than in transplant donor controls.

Unmatched junction bases numbered 12, after V lost 3 bases and J lost 4 bases. CDR3 size: 17 residues. The germline V gene has CDR1 SGHDN and CDR2 FVKESK. This clone has a single count. Its antigen is unknown. The V call is TRBV14, the J call TRBJ2-7, with 10 bases aligning to TRBD1. This clonotype originated in a man between 50 and 59 years old with HIV. Sequenced here: unsorted PBMCs, sampled at the start of antiretroviral therapy. The CDR3, as DNA: TGTGCCAGCAGCCATTCCGGAGCCGGGACAGGGGCTTACGAGCAGTACTTC. Amino acid sequence: CASSHSGAGTGAYEQYF.